Below are 8 T cell receptor beta chains sequenced from a single sample in a study of shared clonotypes between healthy human individuals (dated by TCRdb to 2018 to 2021). The library relied on the immunoSEQ multiplex PCR assay. TCRdb took this table from immuneACCESS and kept in-frame rearrangements with V and J called. Such tables lack part of the clones; where checked against another copy, unresolved V genes explain under half of the gap, and the rest is unexplained. This sample is represented by over 300,000 clones; more than 75% of them were singletons. The ten largest clones take up 15% to 20% of the sample. The sample comprised memory CD8+ T cells sorted from blood. The cell subset or site label, as the study defines it: CD45RO+ cells pooled with CCR7-negative TemRA cells. These TCRs come from a man aged 18 to 29 in good health.

The chain uses TRBV4-3 and TRBJ2-5; a possible D gene is TRBD2 (7 bases). Matching the DNA end better, TRBJ2-7 makes the J call doubtful. From germline, CDR1 is LGHNA and CDR2 YSLEER. This CDR3 region has 17 residues. The CDR3 coding sequence is TGCGCCAGCAGCCACCTCACAGGGCAGGGGAGGGCCTACGAGCAGTACTTC. Encoded protein: CASSHLTGQGRAYEQYF.

This chain connects TRBV4-1 to TRBJ2-7; D not resolved. The CDR3 runs 14 residues. Looked up from germline, CDR1 is MGHRA and CDR2 is YSYEKL. V gave up 5 bases and J gave up 7 bases, with 18 bases separating them. The CDR3 coding sequence is TGCGCCAGCAGCTTAGGGATGAACTTGAGGGAGCAGTACTTC. It is translated as CASSLGMNLREQYF.

Concerning this clone: A far larger clone is one nucleotide away, so this likely arose from a read error. The chain joins TRBV9 to TRBJ2-5, with 11 bases fitting TRBD2. J gave up 4 bases and V 3 bases, and 5 bases lay outside the gene matches. The germline V gene encodes CDR1 SGDLS and CDR2 YYNGEE. The CDR3 sequence is 15 residues long. The CDR3 reads CASSAALAGGETQYF. In nucleotides, the CDR3 is TGTGCCAGCAGCGCTGCGCTAGCGGGGGGAGAGACCCAGTACTTC.

A remark on this clone: This likely traces to a read error, being one base from a far larger clone. The genes are TRBV4-1 and TRBJ2-5; TRBD1 matches 11 bases. CDR3 size: 15 residues. Per germline, CDR1 MGHRA and CDR2 YSYEKL. Losses at the gene ends were 1 base for V and 5 bases for J; bases not matched to a gene: 3. The CDR3 bases are TGCGCCAGCAGCCAAGGGACAGGGGGCGGGGAGACCCAGTACTTC. Amino acids: CASSQGTGGGETQYF.

The chain employs TRBV12-5 and TRBJ2-7; maybe TRBD1 (5 bases). The CDR3 runs 12 residues. CDR1 and CDR2 from the germline V gene are LGHNT and FRNRAP. Trimming took 5 bases from V and 4 from J, leaving 9 bases between them. The CDR3 reads CASGHPGYEQYF. The CDR3 nucleotides are TGTGCTAGTGGTCACCCAGGGTACGAGCAGTACTTC. The full variable domain, rest sourced from reference TRBV12-5 and TRBJ2-7, is DARVTQTPRHKVTEMGQEVTMRCQPILGHNTVFWYRQTMMQGLELLAYFRNRAPLDDSGMPKDRFSAEMPDATLATLKIQPSEPRDSAVYFCASGHPGYEQYFGPGTRLTVT.

The chain couples TRBV4-1 to TRBJ1-2, with 7 bases matching TRBD1. J lost 12 bases, V lost 5 bases, and 9 bases had no gene match. The V gene's germline CDR1 is MGHRA and CDR2 YSYEKL. The CDR3 extends over 12 amino acids. Here the CDR3 DNA reads TGCGCCAGCAGCTATAAGACAGGGTTTCACACCTTC. Protein sequence: CASSYKTGFHTF.

There are many counts of this clone. Here the CDR3 DNA reads TGTGCCAGCAGTTTTGCTAGGACTGAAGCTTTCTTT. Amino acid sequence: CASSFARTEAFF. The rearrangement joins TRBV28 to TRBJ1-1; no reliable D call. The CDR3 extends over 12 amino acids. Germline V lookup: CDR1 MDHEN, CDR2 SYDVKM. Trimming removed 3 bases at V and 5 bases at J, with 7 bases between.

In this sample, this clone turned up once. The rearrangement joins TRBV27 to TRBJ2-7, with D possibly being TRBD1 or TRBD2 (6 bases each). V lost 4 bases and J 4 bases, leaving 20 bases between the germline ends. This CDR3 has 16 amino acids. Germline V gene data show CDR1 as MNHEY and CDR2 as SMNVEV (reference sequence). The CDR3 spells CASSSLQGTAGYEQYF. The CDR3, as DNA: TGTGCCAGCAGTTCACTTCAGGGGACCGCGGGATACGAGCAGTACTTC.